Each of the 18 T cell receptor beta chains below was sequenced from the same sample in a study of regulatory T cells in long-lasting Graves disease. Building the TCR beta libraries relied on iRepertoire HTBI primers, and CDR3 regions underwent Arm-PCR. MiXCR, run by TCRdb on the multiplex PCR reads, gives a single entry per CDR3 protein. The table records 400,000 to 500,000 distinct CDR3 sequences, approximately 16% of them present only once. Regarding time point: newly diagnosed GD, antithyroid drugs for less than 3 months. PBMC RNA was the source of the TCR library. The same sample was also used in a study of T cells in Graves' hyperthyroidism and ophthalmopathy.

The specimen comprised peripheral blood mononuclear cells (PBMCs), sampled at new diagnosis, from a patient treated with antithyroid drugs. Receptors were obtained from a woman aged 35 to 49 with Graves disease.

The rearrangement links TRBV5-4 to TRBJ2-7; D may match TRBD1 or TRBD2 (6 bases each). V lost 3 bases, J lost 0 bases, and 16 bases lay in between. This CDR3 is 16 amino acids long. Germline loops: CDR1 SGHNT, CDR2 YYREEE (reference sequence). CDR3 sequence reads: CASSWGAASGSYEQYF. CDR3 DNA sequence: TGTGCCAGCAGCTGGGGGGCCGCTTCGGGCTCCTACGAGCAGTACTTC. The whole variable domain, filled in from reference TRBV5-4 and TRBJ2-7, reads ETGVTQSPTHLIKTRGQQVTLRCSSQSGHNTVSWYQQALGQGPQFIFQYYREEENGRGNFPPRFSGLQFPNYSSELNVNALELDDSALYLCASSWGAASGSYEQYFGPGTRLTVT.

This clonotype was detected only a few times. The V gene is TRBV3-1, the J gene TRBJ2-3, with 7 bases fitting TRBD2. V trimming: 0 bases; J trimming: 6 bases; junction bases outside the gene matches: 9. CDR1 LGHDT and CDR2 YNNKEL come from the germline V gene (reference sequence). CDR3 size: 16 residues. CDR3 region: CASSQDVERGRDTQYF. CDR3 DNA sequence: TGTGCCAGCAGCCAAGATGTAGAGCGGGGAAGGGATACGCAGTATTTT.

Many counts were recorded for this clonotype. The CDR3: CASSHTVRLAKNIQYF. In nucleotides, the CDR3 is TGTGCCAGCAGCCATACCGTAAGACTAGCCAAAAACATTCAGTACTTC. The chain has TRBV12-3 or TRBV12-4 and TRBJ2-4; D gene uncertain. This CDR3 comprises 16 residues. Trimming took off 6 bases at V and 0 bases at J, with 15 bases between the two ends.

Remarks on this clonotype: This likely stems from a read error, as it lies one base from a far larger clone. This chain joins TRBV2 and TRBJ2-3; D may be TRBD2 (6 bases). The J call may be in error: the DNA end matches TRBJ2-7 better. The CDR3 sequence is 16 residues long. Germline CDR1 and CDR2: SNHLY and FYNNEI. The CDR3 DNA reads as TGTGTCAGCAGTGAAGCGTCGCGGGACCGCTCCTACGAGCAGTACTTC. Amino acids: CVSSEASRDRSYEQYF.

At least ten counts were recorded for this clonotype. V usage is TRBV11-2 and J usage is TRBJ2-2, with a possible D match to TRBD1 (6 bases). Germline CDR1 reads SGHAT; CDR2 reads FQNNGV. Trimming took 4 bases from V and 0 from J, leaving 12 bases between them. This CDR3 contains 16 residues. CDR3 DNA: TGTGCCAGCAGCTACGGACAGCAAACGAACACCGGGGAGCTGTTTTTT. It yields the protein CASSYGQQTNTGELFF.

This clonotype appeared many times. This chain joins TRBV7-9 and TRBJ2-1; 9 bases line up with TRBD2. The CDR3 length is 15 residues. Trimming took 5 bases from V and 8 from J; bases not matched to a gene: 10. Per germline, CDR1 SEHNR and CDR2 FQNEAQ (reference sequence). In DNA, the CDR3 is TGTGCCAGCAGCCCGACTAGCGGAGGCGCCGATGAGCAGTTCTTC. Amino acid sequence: CASSPTSGGADEQFF. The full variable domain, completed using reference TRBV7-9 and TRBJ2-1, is DTGVSQNPRHKITKRGQNVTFRCDPISEHNRLYWYRQTLGQGPEFLTYFQNEAQLEKSRLLSDRFSAERPKGSFSTLEIQRTEQGDSAMYLCASSPTSGGADEQFFGPGTRLTVL.

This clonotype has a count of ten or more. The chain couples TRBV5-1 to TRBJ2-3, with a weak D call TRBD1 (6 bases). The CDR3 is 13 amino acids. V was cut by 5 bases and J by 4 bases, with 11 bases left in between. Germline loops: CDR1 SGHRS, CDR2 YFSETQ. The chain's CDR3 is CASRGTYPDTQYF. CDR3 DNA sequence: TGCGCCAGCAGGGGGACATATCCAGATACGCAGTATTTT.

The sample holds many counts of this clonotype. The CDR3 DNA is TGTGCCAGTAGTAGACTAGCGGGATCTACCGGGGAGCTGTTTTTT. Its translation: CASSRLAGSTGELFF. This sequence joins TRBV19 and TRBJ2-2; 11 nucleotides line up with TRBD2. Looked up from germline, CDR1 is LNHDA and CDR2 is SQIVND (reference sequence). With V trimmed by 4 bases and J by 5 bases, 3 bases remained unmatched. The CDR3 has 15 amino acids. The full variable domain, with the rest looked up from reference TRBV19 and TRBJ2-2, is DGGITQSPKYLFRKEGQNVTLSCEQNLNHDAMYWYRQDPGQGLRLIYYSQIVNDFQKGDIAEGYSVSREKKESFPLTVTSAQKNPTAFYLCASSRLAGSTGELFFGEGSRLTVL.

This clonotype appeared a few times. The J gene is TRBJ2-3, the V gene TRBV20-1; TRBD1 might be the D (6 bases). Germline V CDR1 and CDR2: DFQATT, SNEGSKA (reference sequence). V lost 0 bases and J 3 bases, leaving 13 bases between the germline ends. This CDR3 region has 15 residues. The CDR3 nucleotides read TGCAGTGCTAGAGAAACAGGGTCCGGAACAGATACGCAGTATTTT. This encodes CSARETGSGTDTQYF.

The CDR3: CASSRDRGRQETQYF. The CDR3 DNA follows: TGTGCCAGCAGCCGGGACAGGGGCCGTCAGGAGACCCAGTACTTC. This chain links TRBV5-4 with TRBJ2-5; TRBD1 aligns across 10 bases. V dropped 4 bases and J dropped 5; count of bases not matched to a gene: 8. The CDR3 covers 15 residues. Germline loops: CDR1 SGHNT, CDR2 YYREEE (reference sequence).

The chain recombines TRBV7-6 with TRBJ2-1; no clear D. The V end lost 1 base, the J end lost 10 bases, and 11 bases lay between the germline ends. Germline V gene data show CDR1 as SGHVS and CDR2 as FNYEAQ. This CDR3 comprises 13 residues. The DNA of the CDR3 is TGTGCCAGCAGCTTAGTTTCGGTACCAGAGCAGTTCTTC. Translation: CASSLVSVPEQFF.

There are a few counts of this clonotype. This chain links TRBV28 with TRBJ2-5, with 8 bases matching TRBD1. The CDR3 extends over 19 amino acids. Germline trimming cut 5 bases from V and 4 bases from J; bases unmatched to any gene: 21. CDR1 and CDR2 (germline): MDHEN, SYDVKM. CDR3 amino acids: CASSLLNRYSGQVVETQYF. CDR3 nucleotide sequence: TGTGCCAGCAGTCTTCTTAACCGGTATTCGGGACAGGTGGTAGAGACCCAGTACTTC.

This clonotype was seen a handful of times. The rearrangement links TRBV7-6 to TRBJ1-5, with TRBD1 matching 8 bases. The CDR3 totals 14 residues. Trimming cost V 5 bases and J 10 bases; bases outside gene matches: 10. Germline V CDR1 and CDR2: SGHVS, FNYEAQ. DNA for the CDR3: TGTGCCAGCAGCCCCTCGACAGGGGTGCGCCCCCAGCATTTT. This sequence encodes CASSPSTGVRPQHF.

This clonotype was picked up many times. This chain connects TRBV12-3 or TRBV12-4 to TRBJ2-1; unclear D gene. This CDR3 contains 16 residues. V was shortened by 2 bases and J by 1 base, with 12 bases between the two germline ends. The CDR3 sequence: CASSLNLERSYNEQFF. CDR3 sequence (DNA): TGTGCCAGCAGTTTAAACCTGGAGCGTTCCTACAATGAGCAGTTCTTC.

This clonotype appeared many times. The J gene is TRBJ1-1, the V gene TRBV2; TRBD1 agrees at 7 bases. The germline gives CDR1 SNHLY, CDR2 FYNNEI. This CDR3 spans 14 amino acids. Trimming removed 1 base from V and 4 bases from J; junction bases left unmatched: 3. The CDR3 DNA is TGTGCCAGCAGTGAAGAGGGGGCAGTCACTGAAGCTTTCTTT. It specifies CASSEEGAVTEAFF.

The CDR3 reads CASSSRLAGATDTQYF. In nucleotides, the CDR3 is TGTGCCAGCAGTTCCCGACTAGCGGGAGCGACAGATACGCAGTATTTT. The rearrangement uses TRBV27 and TRBJ2-3; TRBD2 matches at 12 bases. Trimming took 4 bases from V and 3 from J; bases not matched to a gene: 5. The CDR3 runs to 16 residues. The V gene's germline CDR1 is MNHEY and CDR2 SMNVEV (reference sequence).

The CDR3 is CASSLTNRGTDTQYF. CDR3 DNA: TGTGCCAGCAGTCTGACGAACCGAGGCACAGATACGCAGTATTTT. This chain joins TRBV6-1 and TRBJ2-3; no reliable D call. CDR1 and CDR2 from the germline V gene are MNHNS and SASEGT. V shed 5 bases and J shed 1 base, with 13 bases lying between them. This CDR3 contains 15 residues.

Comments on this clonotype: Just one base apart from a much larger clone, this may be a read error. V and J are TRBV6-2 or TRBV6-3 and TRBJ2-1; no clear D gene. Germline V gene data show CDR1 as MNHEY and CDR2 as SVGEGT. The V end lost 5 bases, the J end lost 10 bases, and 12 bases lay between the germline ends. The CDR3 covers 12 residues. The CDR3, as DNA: TGTGCCAGCAGTCATTACTACTCGGAGCAGTTCTTC. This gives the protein CASSHYYSEQFF.